The 7 T cell receptor beta chains reported below all come from one sample, sequenced in a study of blood T cell repertoires in COVID-19 (TCRdb year 2020). Libraries were constructed by the immunoSEQ multiplex PCR assay. TCRdb took this table from immuneACCESS and kept in-frame rearrangements with V and J called. Such tables lack part of the clones; where checked against another copy, unresolved V genes explain under half of the gap, and the rest is unexplained. This sample is represented by about 67,000 clones; 87% of them were singletons. 15% to 20% of the sample is held by the ten biggest clonotypes. The sequenced sample consisted of peripheral blood. The receptors derive from a woman older than 75 with acute or convalescent COVID-19.

The chain has TRBV29-1 and TRBJ2-5, with 7 bases identical to TRBD1. Germline lookup yields CDR1 SQVTM and CDR2 ANQGSEA. V dropped 4 bases and J dropped 1; count of bases not matched to a gene: 12. The CDR3 sequence is 16 residues long. The DNA for the CDR3 is TGCAGCGTTGGGGGTCGGGTAGGGGGCCCCCAAGAGACCCAGTACTTC. Translated: CSVGGRVGGPQETQYF.

The chain has TRBV18 and TRBJ1-1; 9 bases line up with TRBD1. CDR3 length: 14 amino acids. The ends lost 6 bases at V and 3 bases at J; junction bases unmatched: 5. CDR1 and CDR2 (germline): KGHSH, LQKENI. CDR3 protein: CASSSGQGYTEAFF. The CDR3 nucleotides read TGTGCCAGCTCCTCGGGACAGGGCTACACTGAAGCTTTCTTT.

The rearrangement uses TRBV2 and TRBJ2-1; D might be TRBD1 (6 bases). Germline lookup yields CDR1 SNHLY and CDR2 FYNNEI. The CDR3 runs to 15 residues. Trimming took 2 bases from V and 6 from J, leaving 14 bases between them. CDR3 sequence reads: CASSETGLVINEQFF. CDR3 coding DNA: TGTGCCAGCAGTGAAACAGGGCTAGTGATCAATGAGCAGTTCTTC.

This clone was picked up one time. The V call is TRBV6-2 or TRBV6-3, the J call TRBJ1-5; no definite D call. Trimming stripped 0 bases from V and 7 bases from J, with 13 bases between. This CDR3 comprises 15 residues. CDR1 is MNHEY and CDR2 is SVGEGT in the germline V gene. The CDR3 region has the DNA TGTGCCAGCAGTTACTCCCCGACAAACGGACAGCCCCAGCATTTT. Translation gives CASSYSPTNGQPQHF.

This clone was counted a single time. The chain recombines TRBV27 with TRBJ1-2; no reliable D call. Between the trimmed V and J ends, which lost 4 bases and 7 bases, there was a span of 10 bases. This CDR3 is 12 amino acids long. Germline assignment: CDR1 MNHEY and CDR2 SMNVEV (reference sequence). The CDR3 DNA reads TGTGCCAGCAGTTCGGGATTCTCTGGCTACACCTTC. Encoded protein: CASSSGFSGYTF.

The rearrangement joins TRBV29-1 to TRBJ2-2; D ambiguous. From germline, CDR1 is SQVTM and CDR2 ANQGSEA. The length of the CDR3 is 15 residues. V lost 6 bases and J lost 2, with 16 bases in between. This chain's CDR3 is CSVSKLGSNTGELFF. The CDR3 DNA follows: TGCAGCGTATCTAAATTGGGCAGTAACACCGGGGAGCTGTTTTTT.

This chain connects TRBV9 to TRBJ2-7; possible D gene TRBD1, 6 bases. The CDR3 runs 16 residues. Germline V CDR1 and CDR2: SGDLS, YYNGEE. V dropped 4 bases and J dropped 5 bases, with 22 bases sitting between them. CDR3: CASSTGVDSRFDEQYF. The CDR3 coding sequence is TGTGCCAGCAGCACCGGGGTGGACAGTCGATTTGACGAGCAGTACTTC.